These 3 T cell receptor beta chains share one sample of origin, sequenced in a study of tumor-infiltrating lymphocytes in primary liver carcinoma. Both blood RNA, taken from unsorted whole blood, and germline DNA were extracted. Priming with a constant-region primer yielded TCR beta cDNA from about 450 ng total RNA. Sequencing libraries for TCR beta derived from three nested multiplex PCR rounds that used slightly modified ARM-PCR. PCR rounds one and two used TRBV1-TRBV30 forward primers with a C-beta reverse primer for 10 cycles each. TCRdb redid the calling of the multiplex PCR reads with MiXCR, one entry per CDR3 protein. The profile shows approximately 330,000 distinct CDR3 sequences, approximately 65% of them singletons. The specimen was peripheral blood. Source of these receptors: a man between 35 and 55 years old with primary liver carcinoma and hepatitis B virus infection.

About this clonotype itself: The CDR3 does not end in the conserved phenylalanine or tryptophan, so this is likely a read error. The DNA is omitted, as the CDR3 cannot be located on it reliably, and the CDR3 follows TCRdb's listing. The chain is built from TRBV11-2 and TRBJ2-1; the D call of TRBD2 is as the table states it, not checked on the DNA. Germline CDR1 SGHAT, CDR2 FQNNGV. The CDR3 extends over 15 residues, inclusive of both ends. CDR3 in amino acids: CASSSTNFIAGGRYL.

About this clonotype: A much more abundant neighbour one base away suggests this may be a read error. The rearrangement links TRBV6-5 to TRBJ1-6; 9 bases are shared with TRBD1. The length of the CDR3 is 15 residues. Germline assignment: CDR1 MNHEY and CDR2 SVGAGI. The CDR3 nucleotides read TGTGTCAGCAGTCTCGGACAGGGGAATGTTTCACCCCTCCACTTT. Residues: CVSSLGQGNVSPLHF.

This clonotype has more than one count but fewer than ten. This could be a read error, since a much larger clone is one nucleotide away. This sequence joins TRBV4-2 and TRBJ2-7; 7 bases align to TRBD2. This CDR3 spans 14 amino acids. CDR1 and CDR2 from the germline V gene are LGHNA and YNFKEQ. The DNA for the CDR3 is TGTGCCAGCAGCCAAGATATACTGGGGAGGGAGCAGCACTTC. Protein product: CASSQDILGREQHF.